The 16 T cell receptor beta chains below come from one sample, sequenced in a study of spatial heterogeneity in lung cancer. Time point denoted: sample taken at primary tumor resection. Unsorted whole RNA of tumor, nontumor lung or frozen PBMC was sequenced. In TCRdb, the 5' RACE reads were re-called with MiXCR into one record per CDR3 protein. The data show roughly 100,000 distinct CDR3 sequences, 7.5% to 10% seen once. Sequencing used PBMCs, obtained at surgery. The receptor set was obtained from a male donor with early-stage non-small cell lung cancer.

In this sample, this clonotype turned up a few times. The chain carries TRBV9 and TRBJ1-4, with TRBD1 matching 9 bases. The V gene's germline CDR1 is SGDLS and CDR2 YYNGEE. The V gene end was trimmed by 2 bases and the J gene end by 5 bases; junction bases not matched to a gene: 1. The CDR3 totals 14 residues. CDR3 nucleotide sequence: TGTGCCAGCAGCGTTGGGACAGGGAATGAAAAACTGTTTTTT. This gives the protein CASSVGTGNEKLFF.

This clonotype was picked up a small number of times. The chain is built from TRBV9 and TRBJ2-2; D gene uncertain. Trimming took 4 bases from V and 2 from J, leaving 12 bases between them. This CDR3 has 15 amino acids. The germline V gene has CDR1 SGDLS and CDR2 YYNGEE. The CDR3 DNA follows: TGTGCCAGCAGCCCCCTGACTCTTAACACCGGGGAGCTGTTTTTT. Protein: CASSPLTLNTGELFF.

This clonotype came up a few times. The chain recombines TRBV9 with TRBJ2-7; D is uncertain. CDR1 and CDR2 (germline): SGDLS, YYNGEE. The CDR3 contains 15 residues. Trimming took 4 bases from V and 2 from J, leaving 16 bases between them. The CDR3 nucleotides are TGTGCCAGCAGCCCCCGAGTAGGTTGGCCCTACGAGCAGTACTTC. Protein sequence: CASSPRVGWPYEQYF.

This clonotype was detected a few times. The chain combines TRBV10-3 with TRBJ2-1, with D possibly matching TRBD2 (6 bases). CDR1 ENHRY and CDR2 SYGVKD come from the germline V gene. V lost 2 bases to trimming and J lost 11 bases, with 10 bases between them. The CDR3 consists of 12 residues. CDR3 DNA: TGTGCCATCAGTGAGCCGGGGGACCAGCAGTTCTTC. It specifies CAISEPGDQQFF.

Points on this clonotype: The junction departs from germline at one end; a sequencing error may be responsible. The V and J genes are TRBV20-1 and TRBJ1-4, with 8 bases aligning to TRBD1. The germline gives CDR1 DFQATT, CDR2 SNEGSKA (reference sequence). This CDR3 has 16 residues. CDR3 sequence: CSAQAGGQATNERLFF. The CDR3 DNA reads TGCAGTGCCCAGGCAGGGGGCCAAGCAACTAATGAAAGACTGTTTTTT.

This clonotype was seen more than once but under ten times. The chain joins TRBV28 to TRBJ2-5, with 9 positions matching TRBD1. Germline V lookup: CDR1 MDHEN, CDR2 SYDVKM. With V trimmed by 5 bases and J by 1 base, 8 bases remained unmatched. The CDR3 spans 16 residues. The CDR3 DNA reads TGTGCCAGCAGTCCCGGGACAGGGAAAGGCCAAGAGACCCAGTACTTC. It encodes CASSPGTGKGQETQYF.

V is TRBV9 and J is TRBJ1-6; 8 bases align to TRBD1. This CDR3 contains 15 residues. V shed 0 bases and J 11 bases; nucleotides not matched to a gene: 7. CDR1 SGDLS and CDR2 YYNGEE come from the germline V gene. The CDR3 is CASSVGQGQRPPLHF. CDR3 bases: TGTGCCAGCAGCGTAGGACAGGGGCAAAGGCCACCCCTCCACTTT.

The chain carries TRBV29-1 and TRBJ2-2; D remains unclear. The germline V and J ends were trimmed by 4 bases and 5 bases, with 5 bases remaining between them. Germline CDR1 reads SQVTM; CDR2 reads ANQGSEA. This CDR3 contains 11 residues. The CDR3: CSVGQTGELFF. CDR3 DNA: TGCAGCGTTGGGCAGACCGGGGAGCTGTTTTTT.

This clonotype was detected ten times or more. V is TRBV7-9 and J is TRBJ2-6; D unclear. Germline V gene lookup returns CDR1 SEHNR and CDR2 FQNEAQ (reference sequence). The CDR3 spans 18 residues. Trimming cost V 1 base and J 0 bases, with 13 bases left between them. The CDR3 protein is CASSLVRNWGSGANVLTF. The DNA of the CDR3 is TGTGCCAGCAGCTTAGTTAGGAATTGGGGCTCTGGGGCCAACGTCCTGACTTTC.

This clonotype has only a few counts. This chain links TRBV20-1 with TRBJ2-2, with D unresolved. From germline, CDR1 is DFQATT and CDR2 SNEGSKA (reference sequence). V shed 0 bases and J shed 1 base, with 12 bases lying between them. The CDR3 sequence is 16 residues long. This CDR3 is CSARDPRSGNTGELFF. In DNA form, the CDR3 reads TGCAGTGCTAGAGATCCCAGGTCCGGGAACACCGGGGAGCTGTTTTTT.

This clonotype came up many times. This chain joins TRBV5-1 and TRBJ2-1; no definite D call. The V end was cut by 0 bases, the J end by 6 bases, with 4 bases between. The germline V gene has CDR1 SGHRS and CDR2 YFSETQ. This CDR3 is 12 amino acids long. CDR3 sequence: CASSLEGNEQFF. CDR3 nucleotides: TGCGCCAGCAGCTTGGAAGGCAATGAGCAGTTCTTC.

The V gene is TRBV7-2, the J gene TRBJ2-7; 10 bases line up with TRBD1. J lost 6 bases, V lost 3 bases, and 5 bases had no gene match. From germline, CDR1 is SGHTA and CDR2 FQGNSA. The CDR3 is made up of 14 amino acids. The CDR3 DNA reads as TGTGCCAGCAGCTTCCGTCGGACAGGGGGCGAGCAGTACTTC. It translates to CASSFRRTGGEQYF. The complete variable domain, with remaining parts taken from reference TRBV7-2 and TRBJ2-7, reads GAGVSQSPSNKVTEKGKDVELRCDPISGHTALYWYRQSLGQGLEFLIYFQGNSAPDKSGLPSDRFSAERTGGSVSTLTIQRTQQEDSAVYLCASSFRRTGGEQYFGPGTRLTVT.

The chain couples TRBV9 to TRBJ2-2; 8 bases fit TRBD2. The ends lost 1 base at V and 0 bases at J; junction bases unmatched: 5. CDR3 length: 17 amino acids. Germline CDR1 is SGDLS and CDR2 is YYNGEE. In DNA form, the CDR3 reads TGTGCCAGCAGCGTAAGCGGGAGACCCGCGAACACCGGGGAGCTGTTTTTT. Translated: CASSVSGRPANTGELFF.

This clonotype occurred many times. The CDR3 DNA follows: TGCGCCAGCAGCGCCGGGACTAGCGGGATCCATGAGCAGTTCTTC. Its protein is CASSAGTSGIHEQFF. The V and J genes are TRBV5-1 and TRBJ2-1; 13 nucleotides match TRBD2. The germline gives CDR1 SGHRS, CDR2 YFSETQ. V gave up 4 bases and J gave up 8 bases; unmatched junction bases: 6. The CDR3 sequence is 15 residues long.

This clonotype was found many times. CDR3 residues: CASSSRDRKNIQYF. CDR3 bases: TGTGCCAGCAGTTCCCGGGACAGGAAAAACATTCAGTACTTC. The V call is TRBV28, the J call TRBJ2-4; 8 nucleotides align to TRBD1. The CDR3 consists of 14 residues. Per germline, CDR1 MDHEN and CDR2 SYDVKM. J lost 4 bases, V lost 4 bases, and 3 bases had no gene match.

V is TRBV28 and J is TRBJ2-7, with 9 bases aligning to TRBD1. CDR3 length equals 14 residues. V shed 5 bases and J 4 bases; nucleotides not matched to a gene: 6. Germline-derived CDR1 and CDR2 are MDHEN and SYDVKM. CDR3 residues: CASSGTGTLYEQYF. The CDR3 DNA follows: TGTGCCAGCAGTGGGACAGGGACGCTATACGAGCAGTACTTC.